The clone carrying this T cell receptor (beta chain) was recorded many times. These data are taken from a study of blood T cell repertoires in COVID-19. Study summary: From the United States, Italy and Spain came samples of acute and convalescent COVID-19. Sources were T cells, B-cell-depleted T cells, or PBMCs; the material itself was cDNA or gDNA.

Per the original methods: Cell counts per sample came from amplifying reference gene primers. The assay was immunoSEQ multiplex PCR, and TCRdb's table has in-frame clones only and misses some. V, J and clone size were drawn from that table, and D and trimming were deduced from the DNA. The table includes about 490,000 clones, approximately 85% detected once. Germline trimming cut 3 bases from V and 0 bases from J; bases unmatched to any gene: 8. CDR1 and CDR2 (germline): KGHSH, LQKENI. CDR3 length: 19 residues. The receptor was isolated from a human donor in a cohort sampled during active COVID-19. The material sequenced was peripheral blood. The chain couples TRBV18 to TRBJ2-6; TRBD2 matches 10 bases. CDR3 nucleotides: TGTGCCAGCTCACCTTACGGACTAGCGGATAGCTCTGGGGCCAACGTCCTGACTTTC. Protein: CASSPYGLADSSGANVLTF.